The 4 T cell receptor beta chains below come from one sample, sequenced in a study of shared clonotypes between healthy human individuals. Assay: immunoSEQ multiplex PCR; the TCRdb copy retains only in-frame clones and omits some. The sample has about 580,000 clones; about 98% are singletons. The naive CD8 fraction comprised CD45RO-negative cells positively selected for CCR7 and excluded terminally differentiated effector memory CD45RA+ cells. The sequenced sample consisted of naive CD8+ T cells sorted from blood. The receptors stem from a man aged 30 to 39 in good health.

The V call is TRBV7-3, the J call TRBJ2-7; weak D call: TRBD2 (5 bases). CDR3 length: 16 amino acids. Germline values: CDR1 SGHTA, CDR2 FQGTGA. The V gene lost 0 bases and the J gene lost 7 bases, with 19 bases spanning the gap. CDR3 bases: TGTGCCAGCAGCTTAACGCCAGCCAGCGGCCCGGGGGAGCAGTACTTC. Protein product: CASSLTPASGPGEQYF.

The genes are TRBV6-1 and TRBJ1-2; D not certain. Germline-derived CDR1 and CDR2 are MNHNS and SASEGT. The CDR3 consists of 14 residues. V shed 4 bases and J shed 2 bases, with 11 bases lying between them. CDR3: CASSGIGSNYGYTF. The CDR3 bases are TGTGCCAGCAGTGGAATCGGCAGCAACTATGGCTACACCTTC.

The chain couples TRBV5-1 to TRBJ2-1; D is perhaps TRBD2 (5 bases). CDR3 length: 11 residues. Germline values: CDR1 SGHRS, CDR2 YFSETQ. V was pared by 5 bases and J by 8 bases, with 8 bases between. The CDR3 bases are TGCGCCAGCAGGGTTAGCGATGAGCAGTTCTTC. This translates into CASRVSDEQFF.

This rearrangement joins TRBV7-9 to TRBJ2-1, with 8 bases identical to TRBD2. CDR3 size: 16 residues. The V gene end was trimmed by 5 bases and the J gene end by 0 bases; junction bases not matched to a gene: 6. The V gene's germline CDR1 is SEHNR and CDR2 FQNEAQ (reference sequence). CDR3 bases: TGTGCCAGCAGCCCGACTAGCGCGAGCTCCTACAATGAGCAGTTCTTC. Its translation: CASSPTSASSYNEQFF.